The sequence of this T cell receptor (beta chain) was determined in a study of cytomegalovirus exposure and HLA in healthy donors. About the research overall: About 80 million unique TCRs, all from HLA-typed donors, were included in an early release of the data. Regarding the study as a whole: Researchers left out some V segments, among them TRBV6-2 and TRBV6-3, as indistinguishable. Compared with the approximately 680-donor mean, an Asian-associated ancestry cluster reportedly had fewer N-insertions, according to a later analysis. According to the study, 180 or so TCR beta chains were cytomegalovirus-associated.

Regarding this clone: Antigen unknown.

The junction had 12 bases not matched to a gene; V was cut back by 4 bases and J by 3 bases. CDR1 and CDR2 from the germline V gene are MNHNS and SASEGT. The CDR3 is made up of 18 amino acids. The PCR contained 60 Vbeta and 13 Jbeta primers. The repertoire was sequenced with immunoSEQ multiplex PCR; TCRdb's copy has only in-frame clones and lacks some. The sample consists of fewer than 150,000 clones, about 80% of them appearing once. The receptor was derived from a man aged 35-49 years in good health and CMV-seropositive. V and J are TRBV6-1 and TRBJ1-2; 12 positions match TRBD1. Specimen: PBMCs. CDR3 sequence: CASSGRRDRGLRDYGYTF. The CDR3, as DNA: TGTGCCAGCAGTGGTCGTCGGGACAGGGGGCTAAGAGACTATGGCTACACCTTC.